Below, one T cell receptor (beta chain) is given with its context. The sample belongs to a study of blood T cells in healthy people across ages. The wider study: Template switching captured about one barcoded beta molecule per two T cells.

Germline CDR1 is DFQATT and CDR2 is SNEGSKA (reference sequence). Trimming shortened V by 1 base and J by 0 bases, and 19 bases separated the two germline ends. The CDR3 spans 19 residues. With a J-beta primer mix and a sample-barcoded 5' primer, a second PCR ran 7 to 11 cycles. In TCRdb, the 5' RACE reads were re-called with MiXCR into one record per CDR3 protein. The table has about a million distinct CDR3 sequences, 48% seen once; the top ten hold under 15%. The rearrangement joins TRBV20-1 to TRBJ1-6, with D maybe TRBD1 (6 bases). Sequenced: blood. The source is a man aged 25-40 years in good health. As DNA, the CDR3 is TGCAGTGCTAGAGGTCTGGGGGCAGAAATAAGCTCCTATAATTCACCCCTCCACTTT. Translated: CSARGLGAEISSYNSPLHF.